This T cell receptor beta chain is drawn from a study of PD-1 blockade in classical Hodgkin lymphoma (TCRdb year 2020). For context, the study as a whole: Nivolumab dosing was 3 mg/kg intravenously every 2 weeks, continuing until either disease progression or unacceptable toxicity. The study used TCR beta sequencing and CyTOF to define a peripheral blood immune signature of response to PD-1 blockade in classical Hodgkin lymphoma.

The paper as a whole reports these results and caveats: CD4+ but not CD8+ TCR diversity rose significantly by C4D1 (p=0.0027 vs p=0.16), most apparent in complete responders (p=0.02). The study was limited to a single clinical trial cohort, and causes of repertoire differences, possibly disease activity or prior therapy, remained undefined. Baseline diversity similar to that of newly diagnosed patients was observed in trial patients achieving complete response, whereas significantly lower diversity was observed in partial responders and progressors. Baseline TCR diversity was reported as lower in newly diagnosed patients than in healthy donors, and lower still in relapsed/refractory patients. Patients starting nivolumab less than 1 year after ASCT had lower diversity and were excluded from later analyses to avoid confounding by immune reconstitution.

The sample's time point label, in plain terms: cycle 2 day 1 (C2D1) of nivolumab. Every trial patient had relapsed following autologous stem cell transplantation, and prior brentuximab vedotin exposure was what differed among cohorts A, B and C. A total of over 55 patients with relapsed/refractory classical Hodgkin lymphoma made up the trial cohort, and each patient's best overall response was complete response, partial response or progressive disease. Trial patients were treated with single-agent nivolumab in the multi-cohort phase II CheckMate 205 trial. An independent review committee assessed best overall response by applying the 2007 International Working Group response criteria. Trial PBMCs were collected just before the start of nivolumab (C1D1) and during therapy at cycle 2 day 1 and cycle 4 day 1. Peripheral blood was collected in 8 mL Vacutainer Cell Preparation Tubes, from which PBMCs were isolated by centrifugation and then cryopreserved.

Note on this clone: Its antigen remains unidentified. No base qualities exist here, and no much larger clone lies one base off it.

The CDR3 has 13 amino acids, counting the end cysteine and phenylalanine. Only the CDR3 part of the read is kept: 39 bases, read in frame from the first base. Taken from the germline V gene, the CDR1 and CDR2 loops are SQVTM and ANQGSEA. Between the V and J ends, shortened by 1 base and 8 bases respectively, the junction contains 12 bases. Genomic DNA was extracted with the Qiagen DNeasy kit from unsorted PBMCs and from negatively selected CD4+ and CD8+ fractions. TCR beta CDR3 regions were subjected to amplification by immunoSEQ multiplex PCR with primers that anneal to V and J segments. A synthetic immune receptor repertoire was used to minimize amplification bias, and remaining bias was computationally removed after sequencing. In the original analysis: Repertoire diversity was quantified as the Shannon entropy index using custom Python scripts. Unsorted, CD4+ and CD8+ repertoires were analyzed separately, except in combined analyses where CD4+ and CD8+ sequences were merged in silico. A clone was considered expanded if an increase in frequency of at least 2-fold after treatment relative to C1D1 was found, and a pseudocount of 0.5 was applied to clones undetected at baseline. Singleton clones were defined as clones with 0 or 1 copy at C1D1, and non-singleton clones were defined as clones with 2 or more copies. Clones expanded in unsorted samples were annotated as CD4+, CD8+ or unknown by matching protein sequences in sorted samples from the same patient. Wilcoxon tests on paired samples were used to test diversity changes from C1D1 to C4D1. TCRdb's version of the immuneACCESS table is confined to in-frame rearrangements and falls short of the full clone set. An unresolved V gene accounts for under half of the shortfall where checked; the remainder is of unknown origin. Clonal size and the V and J genes are those of that table, whereas D and trimming came from the DNA. The sample table lists 9,000 to 13,000 clones, roughly three quarters of them with a count of one. Roughly 35% of the sample is taken by the ten largest.

Specimen: peripheral blood mononuclear cells (PBMCs), collected before the second cycle of nivolumab. The TCR comes from a human donor with classical Hodgkin lymphoma. The V gene is TRBV29-1 and the J gene is TRBJ2-1, with the D segment identity uncertain. The CDR3 protein is CSVEVWPSDEQFF. The base sequence is TGCAGCGTTGAAGTTTGGCCAAGCGATGAGCAGTTCTTC.